This TCR beta chain comes out of a study of shared clonotypes between healthy human individuals. Study outcomes and limitations: Blood alone was sampled, and tissue repertoires likely differ. In general, naive subsets displayed greater estimated richness than memory subsets did. Unshared clonotypes carried lower generation probabilities than those common to all four donors.

Original processing methods: Quality scores were absent from the junction-only immunoSEQ sequences, so filtering differed. The protocol was immunoSEQ multiplex PCR, while the TCRdb copy is restricted to in-frame clones and leaves out a portion. V, J and clone size are those of that table, while D and trimming were read from the DNA. Among around 700,000 clones, more than 70% were seen once, and the ten largest hold 1.8%. With regard to this clone: The antigen remains unidentified.

The sequencing sample was made of memory CD4+ T cells sorted from blood. As for subset: CD45RA-negative fraction. The receptor was derived from a woman in her 30s in good health.

CDR3 sequence: CASSPRTGGAATNEKLFF. In nucleotides, the CDR3 is TGTGCCAGCTCACCTCGGACAGGGGGCGCGGCAACTAATGAAAAACTGTTTTTT. V and J are TRBV18 and TRBJ1-4, with 11 bases fitting TRBD1. In germline, CDR1 is KGHSH, CDR2 LQKENI. V lost 3 bases to trimming and J lost 0 bases; unmatched junction nucleotides: 6. The CDR3 extends over 18 amino acids.